This TCR beta chain was found in a study of T cell changes during pregnancy in multiple sclerosis. Assay: immunoSEQ multiplex PCR; the TCRdb copy retains only in-frame clones and omits some. The sample yields under 150,000 clones, approximately 96% seen once. V was trimmed by 8 bases and J by 7 bases, leaving 21 bases between them. The CDR3 contains 15 residues. CDR1 is MNHNS and CDR2 is SASEGT in the germline V gene. Sequencing was performed on peripheral blood, taken after pregnancy. The genes are TRBV6-1 and TRBJ1-3, with a weak D call TRBD1 (5 bases). The origin of this receptor is a female donor with multiple sclerosis, enrolled in a pregnancy study. The CDR3 protein is CASVRQTKIGNTIYF. The DNA for the CDR3 is TGTGCCAGCGTTAGACAGACAAAAATAGGGAACACCATATATTTT.